The rows below give T cell receptor beta chains drawn from one sample of a study of patients and donors after allogeneic stem cell transplantation. Each CDR3 protein gets one entry after TCRdb re-called the RT-PCR reads with MiXCR. This table has 50,000 to 60,000 distinct CDR3 sequences, about an eighth appearing once. The sequenced material came from blood, either unsorted or a sorted T cell fraction (not recorded which). The receptor source for this set is a human donor who was either an allogeneic HSCT recipient or a stem cell or donor lymphocyte infusion donor (not recorded which). It is not recorded whose cells these are; they may come from a transplant donor. CDR3s include the opening cysteine and the closing phenylalanine or tryptophan. Each record gives: CDR3 protein, CDR3 DNA, J gene, clone size, V gene, D gene. D genes are given only for firm matches. Clone size is not always given. Where it is, it says once, few, many or a class for expanded clones.

CDR3 protein: CASRPTGGLDTQYF
CDR3 DNA: TGCGCCAGCAGACCCACAGGGGGCCTAGATACGCAGTATTTT
J gene: TRBJ2-3
clone size: few
V gene: TRBV4-1
D gene: TRBD1

CDR3 protein: CASSLWDSGEKLFF
CDR3 DNA: TGTGCCAGCAGTTTATGGGACAGTGGGGAAAAACTGTTTTTT
J gene: TRBJ1-4
clone size: .
V gene: TRBV12-3/TRBV12-4
D gene: TRBD1

CDR3 protein: CAISEGTSGRRGTDTQYF
CDR3 DNA: TGTGCCATCAGTGAGGGGACTAGCGGGAGACGGGGCACAGATACGCAGTATTTT
J gene: TRBJ2-3
clone size: .
V gene: TRBV10-3
D gene: TRBD2

CDR3 protein: CSARARDRGAGSEQYF
CDR3 DNA: TGCAGTGCTAGAGCCCGGGACAGGGGCGCGGGTTCCGAGCAGTACTTC
J gene: TRBJ2-7
clone size: .
V gene: TRBV20-1
D gene: TRBD1

CDR3 protein: CASSLDFSPSSGANGLTF
CDR3 DNA: TGTGCCAGCAGCCTAGACTTTAGTCCCAGCTCTGGGGCCAACGGCCTGACTTTC
J gene: TRBJ2-6
clone size: .
V gene: TRBV14
D gene: .

CDR3 protein: CSVLAGDGEQYF
CDR3 DNA: TGCAGCGTGCTAGCGGGAGATGGCGAGCAGTACTTC
J gene: TRBJ2-7
clone size: few
V gene: TRBV29-1
D gene: TRBD2

CDR3 protein: CAINQQGDGYTF
CDR3 DNA: TGTGCCATCAACCAACAGGGGGATGGCTACACCTTC
J gene: TRBJ1-2
clone size: few
V gene: TRBV10-3
D gene: TRBD1

CDR3 protein: CASSLGPAADSYEQYF
CDR3 DNA: TGTGCCAGCAGCTTGGGGCCAGCGGCGGATAGCTACGAGCAGTACTTC
J gene: TRBJ2-7
clone size: .
V gene: TRBV5-4
D gene: .

CDR3 protein: CASSLSSSGEETQYF
CDR3 DNA: TGCGCCAGCAGCTTGAGTTCTAGCGGCGAAGAGACCCAGTACTTC
J gene: TRBJ2-5
clone size: many
V gene: TRBV5-1
D gene: TRBD2

CDR3 protein: CASSSYSNSGANTGELFF
CDR3 DNA: TGTGCCAGCAGCTCCTATAGTAATAGCGGAGCGAACACCGGGGAGCTGTTTTTT
J gene: TRBJ2-2
clone size: few
V gene: TRBV11-3
D gene: .